This T cell receptor (beta chain) derives from a study of cytomegalovirus exposure and HLA in healthy donors. In the case of this clone: The target antigen is unknown.

This table comes from immunoSEQ multiplex PCR, and its TCRdb copy is limited to in-frame clones, with some not included. The table has tens of thousands of clones, 90% to 95% seen once; the top ten hold 3.5% to 4%. V gave up 6 bases and J gave up 2 bases; unmatched junction bases: 5. This CDR3 region has 16 residues. Germline V gene lookup returns CDR1 MDHEN and CDR2 SYDVKM. Broader study findings: Fewer than 200 TCR beta chains were listed as cytomegalovirus-associated.

This chain uses TRBV28 with TRBJ2-1, with TRBD1 matching over 12 bases. Material for sequencing was PBMCs. The origin of this receptor is a woman aged 30 to 39 in good health and CMV-seronegative. CDR3 sequence: CASSLGTGGPYNEQFF. CDR3 DNA: TGTGCCAGCAGCCTCGGGACAGGGGGCCCCTACAATGAGCAGTTCTTC.